This entry is about one TCR beta chain. V lost 4 bases and J lost 0, with 10 bases in between. The CDR3 totals 15 residues. CDR1 and CDR2 from the germline V gene are KGHDR and SFDVKD. The repertoire was sequenced with immunoSEQ multiplex PCR; TCRdb's copy has only in-frame clones and lacks some. The sample lists 65,000 to 85,000 clones, about 90% occurring once. This specimen belongs to a study of blood T cell repertoires in COVID-19. The sample comprised peripheral blood. The V gene is TRBV24-1, the J gene TRBJ2-3; D may be TRBD1 (6 bases). This sequence originates from a man aged 50 or older with active COVID-19. CDR3 sequence (DNA): TGTGCCACCAGTGACACTAGGGGGAGCACAGATACGCAGTATTTT. Translated, it gives CATSDTRGSTDTQYF.